Following are 20 T cell receptor beta chains from one sample sequenced in a study of ipilimumab plus nivolumab after autologous stem cell transplantation. Clones were read by immunoSEQ multiplex PCR, and TCRdb kept only the in-frame ones, dropping some. The profile covers about 4,800 clones, with around two thirds appearing a single time and about 28% taken by the ten largest. Sample: PBMCs, taken in a trial of ipilimumab plus nivolumab as post-transplant consolidation. The receptors here all came from a male donor with multiple myeloma.

The rearrangement links TRBV9 to TRBJ1-2; 8 bases line up with TRBD1. The CDR3 is made up of 15 amino acids. The junction had 8 bases not matched to a gene; V was cut back by 4 bases and J by 3 bases. Germline CDR1 and CDR2: SGDLS and YYNGEE. CDR3 protein: CASSQTGGEYYGYTF. The CDR3 DNA reads TGTGCCAGCAGCCAAACAGGGGGAGAGTACTATGGCTACACCTTC. The full variable domain, its missing parts supplied by reference TRBV9 and TRBJ1-2, is DSGVTQTPKHLITATGQRVTLRCSPRSGDLSVYWYQQSLDQGLQFLIQYYNGEERAKGNILERFSAQQFPDLHSELNLSSLELGDSALYFCASSQTGGEYYGYTFGSGTRLTVV.

This chain links TRBV7-2 with TRBJ2-1; 7 bases match TRBD2. V shed 0 bases, J shed 7 bases, and the junction held 9 bases outside the gene matches. CDR1 SGHTA and CDR2 FQGNSA come from the germline V gene. This CDR3 comprises 16 residues. CDR3 residues: CASSLARAGRRNEQFF. CDR3 bases: TGTGCCAGCAGCTTAGCGCGAGCGGGGAGAAGGAATGAGCAGTTCTTC.

The rearrangement uses TRBV9 and TRBJ2-7; TRBD1 aligns across 7 bases. The ends lost 0 bases at V and 2 bases at J; junction bases unmatched: 5. The CDR3 extends over 15 amino acids. The germline gives CDR1 SGDLS, CDR2 YYNGEE. The CDR3 DNA reads as TGTGCCAGCAGCGTAGAGACAGGGCCGCCCTACGAGCAGTACTTC. This sequence encodes CASSVETGPPYEQYF.

The V call is TRBV6-5, the J call TRBJ2-7; D is unclear. V gave up 8 bases and J gave up 5 bases, with 19 bases separating them. CDR3 length equals 14 residues. CDR1 MNHEY and CDR2 SVGAGI come from the germline V gene. CDR3 DNA sequence: TGTGCCAGCGGCACCCCGGCAGGCGCCCACGAGCAGTACTTC. Translating gives CASGTPAGAHEQYF.

V usage is TRBV15 and J usage is TRBJ1-1, with D tentatively TRBD1 (6 bases). Looked up from germline, CDR1 is LNHNV and CDR2 is YYDKDF (reference sequence). Trimming took 0 bases from V and 3 from J, leaving 8 bases between them. This CDR3 is 14 amino acids long. Here the CDR3 reads CATSRDRGYTEAFF. CDR3 DNA: TGTGCCACCAGCAGAGATAGGGGGTACACTGAAGCTTTCTTT.

V gene TRBV9 combines with J gene TRBJ2-3, with 7 bases aligning to TRBD2. The junction had 4 bases not matched to a gene; V was cut back by 4 bases and J by 2 bases. CDR1 and CDR2 (germline): SGDLS, YYNGEE. The CDR3 totals 14 residues. The CDR3 DNA follows: TGTGCCAGCAGCCCCAGCGGGAACACAGATACGCAGTATTTT. Amino acids: CASSPSGNTDTQYF.

The gene calls are TRBV7-2 and TRBJ2-3; possible D gene TRBD1, 5 bases. Germline V gene data show CDR1 as SGHTA and CDR2 as FQGNSA. The V and J ends lost 5 bases and 0 bases respectively, with 15 bases between them. The CDR3 contains 16 residues. The CDR3 loop is CASSPYRQTSTDTQYF. The DNA for the CDR3 is TGTGCCAGCAGCCCATACCGACAGACTAGCACAGATACGCAGTATTTT.

The V and J genes are TRBV7-6 and TRBJ1-1; possible D gene TRBD1, 6 bases. V was shortened by 0 bases and J by 4 bases, with 9 bases between the two germline ends. CDR1 and CDR2 (germline): SGHVS, FNYEAQ. The CDR3 runs to 14 residues. The CDR3 DNA reads TGTGCCAGCAGCTTAGCCGGGGGGCCCACTGAAGCTTTCTTT. Its protein product is CASSLAGGPTEAFF.

The chain carries TRBV27 and TRBJ2-3; 9 positions match TRBD1. The ends lost 8 bases at V and 7 bases at J; junction bases unmatched: 7. The CDR3 totals 13 residues. The germline CDR1 and CDR2 sequences are MNHEY and SMNVEV (reference sequence). The CDR3 bases are TGTGCCAGCCGGGACAGGGTCCCCTATACGCAGTATTTT. It codes for CASRDRVPYTQYF.

There are a few counts of this clone. V and J are TRBV7-3 and TRBJ2-1; D is possibly TRBD1 or TRBD2 (5 bases each). Trimming stripped 2 bases from V and 7 bases from J, with 18 bases between. The germline gives CDR1 SGHTA, CDR2 FQGTGA. This CDR3 has 16 amino acids. The DNA of the CDR3 is TGTGCCAGCAGCTTACATGCCGGGACCAATCCTAATGAGCAGTTCTTC. Amino acid sequence: CASSLHAGTNPNEQFF.

This chain links TRBV4-1 with TRBJ1-2; D is unclear. Germline lookup yields CDR1 MGHRA and CDR2 YSYEKL. This CDR3 has 14 residues. V was shortened by 4 bases and J by 0 bases, with 9 bases between the two germline ends. CDR3 in DNA: TGCGCCAGCAGCCTTTCGGGTGCTAACTATGGCTACACCTTC. Protein sequence: CASSLSGANYGYTF.

This chain links TRBV11-2 with TRBJ1-5; the D is unclear. The V and J ends lost 6 bases and 4 bases respectively, with 10 bases between them. This CDR3 is built from 13 residues. Germline values: CDR1 SGHAT, CDR2 FQNNGV. In nucleotides, the CDR3 is TGTGCCAGCAGTCAGGACTGGAATCAGCCCCAGCATTTT. It is translated as CASSQDWNQPQHF. Complete variable domain (other parts from reference TRBV11-2 and TRBJ1-5): EAGVAQSPRYKIIEKRQSVAFWCNPISGHATLYWYQQILGQGPKLLIQFQNNGVVDDSQLPKDRFSAERLKGVDSTLKIQPAKLEDSAVYLCASSQDWNQPQHFGDGTRLSIL.

This clone was counted a few times. The J gene is TRBJ1-6, the V gene TRBV25-1, with D possibly TRBD1 on 5 matching bases. V was pared by 1 base and J by 9 bases, with 16 bases between. This CDR3 contains 16 residues. Per the germline V gene, CDR1 is MGHDK and CDR2 is SYGVNS. DNA of the CDR3: TGTGCCAGCAGTGAATCCGGTGGGGGAAGTGTTTCACCCCTCCACTTT. This gives the protein CASSESGGGSVSPLHF.

This chain connects TRBV15 to TRBJ2-7; D unclear. The CDR3 loop spans 13 amino acids. V lost 1 base, J lost 5 bases, and 9 bases lay in between. Germline assignment: CDR1 LNHNV and CDR2 YYDKDF (reference sequence). This CDR3 is CATSRGLIHEQYF. CDR3 nucleotide sequence: TGTGCCACCAGCAGAGGCTTGATTCACGAGCAGTACTTC.

The chain is built from TRBV2 and TRBJ1-1; TRBD1 might be the D (5 bases). Germline V gene sequence: CDR1 SNHLY, CDR2 FYNNEI. The CDR3 loop spans 12 amino acids. The V gene lost 8 bases and the J gene lost 1 base, with 8 bases spanning the gap. CDR3 amino acids: CASLRGNTEAFF. In DNA, the CDR3 is TGTGCCAGCCTAAGGGGGAACACTGAAGCTTTCTTT.

The chain couples TRBV7-2 to TRBJ2-7; D ambiguous. This CDR3 region has 12 residues. With 4 bases removed from V and 0 bases from J, the gap between germline ends came to 4 bases. Germline assignment: CDR1 SGHTA and CDR2 FQGNSA. The CDR3 region is CASSSSSYEQYF. The CDR3 region has the DNA TGTGCCAGCAGCTCCAGCTCCTACGAGCAGTACTTC.

The rearrangement joins TRBV7-2 to TRBJ2-5; TRBD2 aligns across 13 bases. The ends lost 6 bases at V and 5 bases at J; junction bases unmatched: 6. The CDR3 sequence is 15 residues long. Germline V gene data show CDR1 as SGHTA and CDR2 as FQGNSA. The CDR3 DNA is TGTGCCAGCAGTTACGGACTAGCGGGGGTCGAGACCCAGTACTTC. Translating it yields CASSYGLAGVETQYF.

V is TRBV5-1 and J is TRBJ2-3; the D gene is possibly TRBD2 (6 bases). The CDR3 has 16 residues. Germline CDR1 SGHRS, CDR2 YFSETQ. Trimming pared 0 bases from V and 2 bases from J, leaving 13 bases between. Here the CDR3 reads CASSLVASEITDTQYF. The CDR3 bases are TGCGCCAGCAGCTTGGTTGCTAGCGAGATCACAGATACGCAGTATTTT. The full variable domain, its missing parts supplied by reference TRBV5-1 and TRBJ2-3, is KAGVTQTPRYLIKTRGQQVTLSCSPISGHRSVSWYQQTPGQGLQFLFEYFSETQRNKGNFPGRFSGRQFSNSRSEMNVSTLELGDSALYLCASSLVASEITDTQYFGPGTRLTVL.

The chain links TRBV15 to TRBJ2-7, with 8 bases aligning to TRBD1. The length of the CDR3 is 15 residues. J was trimmed by 3 bases and V by 3 bases; bases with no gene match: 7. The germline gives CDR1 LNHNV, CDR2 YYDKDF (reference sequence). The CDR3 is CATSSPGQGFYEQYF. CDR3 nucleotide sequence: TGTGCCACCAGCAGCCCCGGACAGGGTTTCTACGAGCAGTACTTC.

This clone was seen only a few times. The chain is built from TRBV11-2 and TRBJ2-5; 14 bases line up with TRBD2. Per germline, CDR1 SGHAT and CDR2 FQNNGV. CDR3 length: 16 residues. Unmatched junction bases numbered 6, after V lost 5 bases and J lost 4 bases. CDR3 DNA: TGTGCCAGCAGCGGGACTAGCGGGAGAGGTCGAGAGACCCAGTACTTC. Translating gives CASSGTSGRGRETQYF.